This T cell receptor beta chain was retrieved from a study of shared clonotypes between healthy human individuals (dated by TCRdb to 2019 to 2021). Background for the entire study: The cohort comprised a couple of women and a few men aged 18 to 49 years. Leukapheresis yielded between about 0.9 and 9 billion PBMCs per donor. For each donor, three plates each were used for CD4 naive and CD4 memory, two plates were used for CD8 naive, and one plate was used for CD8 memory. To increase sequencing depth and limit assay-specific biases, TCR repertoire library preparation and sequencing were carried out by different laboratories using diverse techniques. To estimate repertoire size and how much clonotypes are shared between individuals, the study performed deep sequencing of blood TCR repertoires from roughly five healthy adults. General findings and caveats noted by the study authors: When several donors were compared, the shared fraction of clonotypes was 5% to 6.5% for naive CD4, 3.5% for naive CD8, more than 2% for memory CD4, and around 0.4% for memory CD8. The small number of donors limited the genetic and exposure-history diversity represented. Compared with non-shared clonotypes, clonotypes shared by all four sorted-subset donors had higher generation probabilities. Incomplete sequencing was indicated by rarefaction of sorted-subset datasets, despite the large sequencing depth. Estimated clonotype richness was generally larger for naive than for memory subsets. Only blood was sampled, and tissue TCR repertoires likely differ from those in blood. Based on pairwise subsampling, the degree of clonotype sharing among donors was expected to be affected by sequencing depth.

The donors were healthy, HIV-negative adults who had no recently reported acute infections or vaccinations. Every donor was a Caucasian adult living in Nashville, Tennessee, USA. Magnetic negative selection was used to enrich CD4+ T cells, after which naive cells were positively selected on CD45RA and the negative fraction became the memory subset. Blood was collected by leukapheresis, and PBMCs were isolated by Ficoll-Histopaque density gradient centrifugation and then cryopreserved in liquid nitrogen vapor phase. Purity and quantity of every magnetically sorted T cell population were checked by analytical flow cytometry. Genomic DNA was isolated from every sorted fraction and measured by UV absorbance on a Nanodrop 2000c. Note on this clone: Its antigen target is currently unknown. Within one base of it there is no much larger clone, and no base qualities were kept.

Using the deep immunoSEQ assay, TCR CDR3 regions were amplified from genomic DNA by multiplex PCR. Extracted genomic DNA from each cell subset was spread evenly across all wells of several immunoSEQ 96-well plates, with each plate serving as a replicate. For sorted subsets, about 200 ng genomic DNA, equal to 30,000 or so T cell genomes, was loaded into each replicate PCR. The purified libraries were quantified using a Qubit 3.0 fluorometer, sized with a Bioanalyzer 2100, and then quantified again using the KAPA Library Quantification kit. Each immunoSEQ 96-well plate was sequenced on its own single-read 150-cycle Illumina NextSeq 550 flow cell. On the authors' methods: The immunoSEQ output contained only junctional sequences without quality scores, so filtering could not match that applied to full-length reads. Sequences were annotated with PyIR, a Python wrapper for IgBLAST v1.9, using IMGT germline references to assign V/J genes and CDR3. Reads were filtered out if the reads had weak V/J assignments (E-value above 1e-6), no CDR3, stop codons, out-of-frame junctions, or ambiguous translated residues. V3J clonotypes were defined as sequences sharing an identical inferred V gene, J gene, and CDR3 amino acid sequence. To compute the percentage overlap between repertoires, the number of shared unique clonotypes was divided by the size of the smaller repertoire. Three approaches were used to assess repertoire richness: RTK rarefaction, the Chao1 estimator, and Recon v2.1 estimates of unobserved clonotypes. OLGA was used to compute generation probabilities for all TCRbeta clonotypes that the gDNA method yielded from a handful of donors. TCRdb retrieved this table from immuneACCESS and kept in-frame rearrangements only. Not all clones are present; in checked studies, unresolved V genes account for under half, and no reason is known for the remainder. The V and J calls and clone size were taken over from that table, and D and trimming were inferred from the DNA. The sample contains over 400,000 clones, approximately 94% of them found a single time. The ten top clones hold 0.055% to 0.075% of the sample.

The TCR comes from a woman aged 30 to 39 in good health. The sequenced material came from naive CD4+ T cells sorted from blood. Explained via the paper, the cell subset or site label denotes: CD45RA+ positively selected.

The DNA is as follows: TGTGCCAGTAGTATCGGCGGGAGGGCGGATACGCAGTATTTT. Its amino acids are CASSIGGRADTQYF. The sequence joins TRBV19 to TRBJ2-3; 9 junctional bases match TRBD2. Trimming accounts for 3 bases at V and 6 bases at J, while the number of junction bases matched to no gene is 4. The CDR3 runs 14 residues from the cysteine to the phenylalanine. The read is trimmed to its CDR3 DNA, 42 bases read in frame from base 1. CDR1 and CDR2 are read off the germline V gene (reference sequence) as LNHDA and SQIVND.